This T cell receptor beta chain was recorded in a study of OX40 agonist ivuxolimab in advanced cancers. Overall study findings and caveats: Those patients achieving a partial response at 0.1-3.0 mg/kg showed among the lowest clonal expansion. The specificity for antigen of the expanded peripheral T cells was not determined.

The germline CDR1 and CDR2 sequences are SNHLY and FYNNEI. V was pared by 6 bases and J by 1 base, with 9 bases between. The CDR3 has 13 amino acids. The data were produced by immunoSEQ multiplex PCR, yet TCRdb's version contains in-frame clones alone and is incomplete. The sample shows 55,000 to 90,000 clones, roughly 80% of them seen only once. As to this clone: Its matching antigen is unknown.

The sequence came from an adult with an advanced solid tumor such as melanoma, head and neck, liver or kidney cancer. V gene TRBV2 combines with J gene TRBJ1-1; D uncertain. Sequenced material: CD4+ or CD8+ T cells sorted from blood, taken in a trial of the OX40 agonist ivuxolimab. As DNA, the CDR3 is TGTGCCAGCAGAACCGCCACGAACACTGAAGCTTTCTTT. Its translation: CASRTATNTEAFF.